These 24 T cell receptor beta chains came from one sample sequenced in a study of blood T cells in healthy people across ages. It was with a sample-barcoded 5' primer and a J-beta primer mix that a second PCR of about 6 to 12 cycles was run. TCRdb independently ran MiXCR on the 5' RACE reads; one entry per CDR3 protein. The table lists 800,000 to 950,000 distinct CDR3 sequences, 25% to 35% of them singletons. This sample also belongs to another study, concerning T cells of mothers and their children.

The sample taken for sequencing was blood. The origin of the receptors is a woman in her 40s in good health.

The chain links TRBV20-1 to TRBJ2-3; 9 bases line up with TRBD2. V lost 2 bases and J lost 4; bases outside the gene matches: 4. Germline-derived CDR1 and CDR2 are DFQATT and SNEGSKA (reference sequence). The CDR3 consists of 14 residues. CDR3 region: CSARISGSADTQYF. CDR3 nucleotides: TGCAGTGCTAGAATTAGCGGGAGTGCAGATACGCAGTATTTT.

This clonotype was counted at least ten times. The rearrangement joins TRBV4-1 to TRBJ2-1, with 11 bases identical to TRBD2. Trimming removed 0 bases from V and 8 bases from J; junction bases left unmatched: 9. The V gene's germline CDR1 is MGHRA and CDR2 YSYEKL. This CDR3 region has 17 residues. CDR3 DNA: TGCGCCAGCAGCCAAGACCCTAGCGGGGGGCCTGTTGATGAGCAGTTCTTC. Encoded protein: CASSQDPSGGPVDEQFF.

The J gene is TRBJ1-5, the V gene TRBV6-5; D is undetermined. This CDR3 spans 15 amino acids. V was cut by 6 bases and J by 6 bases, with 18 bases left in between. CDR1 is MNHEY and CDR2 is SVGAGI in the germline V gene. The CDR3: CASSTHLGHGQPQHF. CDR3 DNA: TGTGCCAGCAGCACACATCTAGGTCATGGTCAGCCCCAGCATTTT.

This clonotype was seen a few times. This chain connects TRBV3-1 to TRBJ1-2, with a possible D match to TRBD1 (5 bases). The V end was cut by 5 bases, the J end by 7 bases, with 23 bases between. Germline V lookup: CDR1 LGHDT, CDR2 YNNKEL (reference sequence). The length of the CDR3 is 16 residues. The CDR3 sequence is CASSYLFRGSLGGYTF. The CDR3 bases are TGTGCCAGCAGCTACCTCTTCCGGGGGAGTCTCGGTGGCTACACCTTC.

This clonotype has a count of ten or more. V is TRBV24-1 and J is TRBJ2-1, with 8 bases identical to TRBD1. V shed 0 bases, J shed 3 bases, and the junction held 6 bases outside the gene matches. This CDR3 comprises 17 residues. Germline V gives CDR1 KGHDR, CDR2 SFDVKD. CDR3 DNA: TGTGCCACCAGTGATTTGGCGACAGGGGCTTTCTACAATGAGCAGTTCTTC. Protein: CATSDLATGAFYNEQFF.

In its sample, this clonotype was seen a few times. CDR3 DNA: TGTGCCAGCAGCGGTCAGGCAGGGACGCAAGAGACCCAGTTCTTC. Translation: CASSGQAGTQETQFF. The V gene is TRBV12-3 or TRBV12-4, the J gene TRBJ2-5, with D possibly called TRBD1 or TRBD2 (5 bases each). The assigned J gene may be wrong: the sequence end matches TRBJ2-1 better. This CDR3 has 15 residues.

The chain recombines TRBV21-1 with TRBJ2-7; the table's TRBD1 call for D was not verified on the DNA. TRBV21-1 represents a pseudogene. The CDR3 totals 18 residues. The CDR3 region has the DNA TGTGCCAGCAGCAAAAGGAGGGGAAGGGACAGGGGCCAGTTCGAGCAGTACTTC. Translated: CASSKRRGRDRGQFEQYF.

This clonotype was counted many times. This chain joins TRBV7-8 and TRBJ2-7; 7 bases map to TRBD1. The CDR3 runs 14 residues. The J segment lost 0 bases and the V segment lost 5 bases, leaving 4 bases of the junction unmatched. Germline-derived CDR1 and CDR2 are SGHVS and FQNEAQ. CDR3 loop: CASSRRDSSYEQYF. CDR3 DNA sequence: TGTGCCAGCAGCCGCCGGGACAGCTCCTACGAGCAGTACTTC.

The CDR3 reads CASSFGDHLTVVNEQFF. Written as DNA, the CDR3 is TGCGCCAGCAGCTTTGGGGACCACCTAACGGTGGTAAATGAGCAGTTCTTC. The chain joins TRBV5-1 to TRBJ2-1; the D call may be TRBD1 or TRBD2 (5 bases each). V was clipped by 2 bases and J by 7 bases, with 22 bases between them. The CDR3 runs 17 residues. The V gene's germline CDR1 is SGHRS and CDR2 YFSETQ.

The chain uses TRBV20-1 and TRBJ2-1, with 7 bases lining up with TRBD2. The trim removed 3 bases at V and 9 bases at J, leaving 11 bases unmatched. CDR1 is DFQATT, CDR2 SNEGSKA, per germline (reference sequence). There are 14 residues in the CDR3. CDR3 amino acids: CSASRDYLVGEQFF. The CDR3 nucleotides read TGCAGTGCTAGCAGGGACTATCTTGTGGGTGAGCAGTTCTTC.

This clonotype was detected a few times. A read error is possible here, since a much larger clone lies one base away. The chain joins TRBV20-1 to TRBJ1-2; D not certain. The CDR3 totals 14 residues. V gave up 0 bases and J gave up 5 bases, with 13 bases separating them. Germline CDR1 and CDR2: DFQATT and SNEGSKA (reference sequence). CDR3 bases: TGCAGTGCTAGAGATCTCGGTATCAGGTATGGCTACACCTTC. Protein product: CSARDLGIRYGYTF.

V is TRBV29-1 and J is TRBJ2-1; TRBD1 is a possible D gene (5 bases). Trimming removed 7 bases from V and 0 bases from J, with 16 bases in between. The CDR3 spans 15 residues. CDR1 SQVTM and CDR2 ANQGSEA come from the germline V gene. CDR3 sequence (DNA): TGCAGCGCAGAAGGGGTCCGGAGCTCCTACAATGAGCAGTTCTTC. This codes for CSAEGVRSSYNEQFF.

This chain connects TRBV28 to TRBJ2-1; D is possibly TRBD1 or TRBD2 (6 bases each). V lost 7 bases and J lost 6, with 16 bases in between. Germline assignment: CDR1 MDHEN and CDR2 SYDVKM. The CDR3 is 14 residues long. The CDR3 sequence is CASILQGGPNEQFF. CDR3 sequence (DNA): TGTGCCAGCATCTTGCAAGGGGGGCCCAATGAGCAGTTCTTC.

Ten or more counts support this clonotype. V usage is TRBV7-2 and J usage is TRBJ2-7; a possible D gene is TRBD1 (6 bases). The CDR3 has 14 residues. CDR1 is SGHTA and CDR2 is FQGNSA in the germline V gene. Trimming removed 2 bases from V and 2 bases from J, with 10 bases in between. The CDR3 bases are TGTGCCAGCAGCTTATCACAGGGAACCTACGAGCAGTACTTC. Translating gives CASSLSQGTYEQYF.

This clonotype came up a few times. The rearrangement joins TRBV28 to TRBJ2-7; D is undetermined. Trimming removed 6 bases at V and 2 bases at J, with 17 bases between. The CDR3 loop spans 15 amino acids. The germline V gene encodes CDR1 MDHEN and CDR2 SYDVKM. The CDR3, as DNA: TGTGCCAGCAGGTACCGGGCTATTGGCCCCTACGAGCAGTACTTC. Its translation is CASRYRAIGPYEQYF.

This clonotype has at least ten counts. This sequence joins TRBV6-1 and TRBJ2-7; D uncertain. The V gene's germline CDR1 is MNHNS and CDR2 SASEGT. The CDR3 spans 13 residues. Trimming shortened V by 6 bases and J by 1 base, and 10 bases separated the two germline ends. CDR3 coding DNA: TGTGCCAGCAGCTCTGGACCGTCCTACGAGCAGTACTTC. Translating gives CASSSGPSYEQYF.

The V and J genes are TRBV11-2 and TRBJ2-1; either TRBD1 or TRBD2 may fit D (6 bases each). Germline V CDR1 and CDR2: SGHAT, FQNNGV. V shed 5 bases and J shed 9 bases, with 17 bases lying between them. The CDR3 loop spans 14 amino acids. DNA of the CDR3: TGTGCCAGCAGCCCCCTCCGGGGGCTAGTTGAGCAGTTCTTC. Protein sequence: CASSPLRGLVEQFF.

In the case of this clonotype: This may come from a read error, since a much larger clone is one base off. The J gene is TRBJ2-1, the V gene TRBV7-2, with 7 nucleotides matching TRBD2. The CDR3 is 15 amino acids. V lost 1 base to trimming and J lost 4 bases; unmatched junction nucleotides: 4. CDR1 and CDR2 from the germline V gene are SGHTA and FQGNSA. DNA for the CDR3: TGTACCAGCAGCTTAGGGCGGGGGTCGTACAATGAGCAGTTCTTC. Protein sequence: CTSSLGRGSYNEQFF.

This clonotype has a count of ten or more. This chain uses TRBV20-1 with TRBJ2-7, with 11 positions matching TRBD1. V shed 6 bases and J 4 bases; nucleotides not matched to a gene: 11. This CDR3 is built from 15 residues. CDR1 and CDR2 (germline): DFQATT, SNEGSKA (reference sequence). CDR3 protein: CSASQAGTGGYEQYF. CDR3 nucleotides: TGCAGTGCCTCCCAGGCCGGGACAGGGGGTTACGAGCAGTACTTC.

This clonotype was counted at least ten times. The chain combines TRBV29-1 with TRBJ1-2; a possible D gene is TRBD1 (6 bases). V was clipped by 7 bases and J by 2 bases, with 14 bases between them. This CDR3 has 13 residues. Germline loops: CDR1 SQVTM, CDR2 ANQGSEA. CDR3 protein: CSAADSRNYGYTF. CDR3 coding DNA: TGCAGCGCGGCGGACAGCCGGAACTATGGCTACACCTTC.

This clonotype was found a few times. CDR3 region: CASSAGDDTDTQYF. In nucleotides, the CDR3 is TGTGCCAGCAGTGCTGGGGACGACACAGATACGCAGTATTTT. V usage is TRBV6-4 and J usage is TRBJ2-3; D might be TRBD1 or TRBD2, each matching 5 bases. Trimming pared 4 bases from V and 2 bases from J, leaving 10 bases between. CDR1 and CDR2 from the germline V gene are MRHNA and SNTAGT. There are 14 residues in the CDR3.

This clonotype was recorded many times. This sequence joins TRBV10-3 and TRBJ1-1, with 7 bases fitting TRBD1. V trimming: 7 bases; J trimming: 0 bases; junction bases outside the gene matches: 5. The CDR3 totals 14 residues. The germline gives CDR1 ENHRY, CDR2 SYGVKD. The CDR3, as DNA: TGTGCCATCACCCGGGACAGACTGAACACTGAAGCTTTCTTT. This sequence encodes CAITRDRLNTEAFF.

This clonotype was seen a single time. This chain links TRBV6-7 with TRBJ1-3, with 7 bases lining up with TRBD1. TRBV6-7 falls under the ORF class, with uncertain function. V lost 6 bases and J lost 4; bases outside the gene matches: 18. CDR3 length: 18 amino acids. CDR3 nucleotides: TGTGCCAGCAGCTATCGACGACAGGGACGTACGGGGGGAAACACCATATATTTT. Translating it yields CASSYRRQGRTGGNTIYF.

Notes on this clonotype: Mismatch with germline at one junction end may stem from a read error. This chain uses TRBV10-3 with TRBJ2-2; D gene ambiguous. Per germline, CDR1 ENHRY and CDR2 SYGVKD. The CDR3 consists of 12 residues. CDR3 protein: CAISRNTRELFF. The CDR3, as DNA: TGTGCCATCAGTCGTAACACCAGGGAGCTGTTTTTT.